The present TCR beta chain was sequenced within a study of blood T cell repertoires in COVID-19. For the study at large: From the United States, Italy and Spain came samples of acute and convalescent COVID-19. Sources were T cells, B-cell-depleted T cells, or PBMCs; the material itself was cDNA or gDNA.

As handled by the study authors: Using reference gene primer amplification, nucleated cell counts were estimated. Assay used: immunoSEQ multiplex PCR; TCRdb lists only in-frame clones, some missing. The V and J calls and clone size are taken from that table; D and trimming were inferred from the DNA. The sample consists of 250,000 or so clones, about 70% of them appearing once. In germline, CDR1 is SGDLS, CDR2 YYNGEE. There are 16 residues in the CDR3. The V end lost 0 bases, the J end lost 2 bases, and 12 bases lay between the germline ends. The V and J genes are TRBV9 and TRBJ1-3; D possibly corresponds to TRBD1 (6 bases). Input material: peripheral blood. This receptor was taken from a woman older than 75 with acute or convalescent COVID-19. The CDR3 DNA follows: TGTGCCAGCAGCGTAGGTGGGGGGGCCCCTGGAAACACCATATATTTT. It translates to CASSVGGGAPGNTIYF.